The 20 T cell receptor beta chains below all came from one sample that was sequenced in a study of blood T cells in healthy people across ages. Together with a sample-barcoded 5' primer, a J-beta primer mix was included in a second PCR lasting 7 to 11 cycles. TCRdb itself ran the 5' RACE reads through MiXCR, one entry per CDR3 protein. The sample contains about 680,000 distinct CDR3 sequences, over 45% of which appear only once. Source material: blood. The receptors stem from a woman aged 60-75 years in good health.

The rearrangement uses TRBV6-6 and TRBJ1-2; D remains unclear. The germline V gene has CDR1 MNHNY and CDR2 SVGAGI (reference sequence). V lost 6 bases to trimming and J lost 2 bases, with 10 bases between them. This CDR3 is built from 13 residues. The CDR3 bases are TGTGCCAGCAGCTTACTAAGGAACTATGGCTACACCTTC. Protein: CASSLLRNYGYTF.

There are a few counts of this clonotype. The rearrangement uses TRBV7-8 and TRBJ2-1, with 10 positions matching TRBD2. Germline CDR1 is SGHVS and CDR2 is FQNEAQ. The CDR3 length is 18 residues. V dropped 5 bases and J dropped 4; count of bases not matched to a gene: 14. CDR3 loop: CASSPSGLAGALYNEQFF. The CDR3 DNA reads TGTGCCAGCAGCCCTAGTGGGCTAGCGGGAGCCCTGTACAATGAGCAGTTCTTC.

This chain joins TRBV5-1 and TRBJ2-4; 8 nucleotides agree with TRBD1. The closer fit of TRBJ2-7 to the DNA end suggests the J call may be wrong. Germline values: CDR1 SGHRS, CDR2 YFSETQ. The CDR3 is 14 amino acids. The CDR3 nucleotides read TGCGCCAGCAGCACTGCAGGGGGCGGGTACGAGCAGTACTTC. Its translation is CASSTAGGGYEQYF.

The chain couples TRBV18 to TRBJ2-4; D remains ambiguous. The DNA end is a closer match to TRBJ2-7, so the J assignment may be wrong. Germline-derived CDR1 and CDR2 are KGHSH and LQKENI. CDR3 length equals 13 residues. The DNA of the CDR3 is TGTGCCAGCTCCCCCACAACGCCGTACGAGCAGTACTTC. It translates to CASSPTTPYEQYF.

The chain has TRBV7-2 and TRBJ2-7; TRBD1 matches at 7 bases. CDR1 is SGHTA, CDR2 FQGNSA, per germline. V shed 5 bases, J shed 6 bases, and the junction held 10 bases outside the gene matches. The CDR3 has 14 amino acids. CDR3 nucleotides: TGTGCCAGCAGCCCCCCAGGGGGTTACGGCGAGCAGTACTTC. Translation gives CASSPPGGYGEQYF.

Regarding this clonotype: One end of the junction varies from germline; a read error may be responsible. The V call is TRBV2, the J call TRBJ1-5; 9 bases are shared with TRBD1. Looked up from germline, CDR1 is SNHLY and CDR2 is FYNNEI. The CDR3 has 15 residues. This CDR3 is CASSGRTGEDQPQHF. Written as DNA, the CDR3 is TGCGCCAGCAGTGGCCGGACAGGGGAAGATCAGCCCCAGCATTTT.

As for this clonotype: Its ends do not fully match the called genes, so a read error is possible. The V and J genes are TRBV6-2 or TRBV6-3 and TRBJ2-4, with 10 bases matching TRBD1. The J call may be wrong; the DNA end is better matched by TRBJ2-7. Germline CDR1 is MNHEY and CDR2 is SVGEGT. CDR3 size: 16 residues. In DNA, the CDR3 is TGTGCCGGCAGTAACGCACCGGGACAGGGGATCTACGAGCAGTACTTC. It is translated as CAGSNAPGQGIYEQYF.

The V and J genes are TRBV9 and TRBJ2-5; D uncertain. The CDR3 has 14 amino acids. Looked up from germline, CDR1 is SGDLS and CDR2 is YYNGEE. V lost 3 bases, J lost 2 bases, and 11 bases lay in between. The chain's CDR3 is CASSAEHFQETQYF. CDR3 in DNA: TGTGCCAGCAGCGCGGAACACTTTCAAGAGACCCAGTACTTC. Looking up the rest from reference TRBV9 and TRBJ2-5 gives the full variable domain: DSGVTQTPKHLITATGQRVTLRCSPRSGDLSVYWYQQSLDQGLQFLIQYYNGEERAKGNILERFSAQQFPDLHSELNLSSLELGDSALYFCASSAEHFQETQYFGPGTRLLVL.

The gene calls are TRBV20-1 and TRBJ2-7; D gene uncertain. Germline CDR1 DFQATT, CDR2 SNEGSKA (reference sequence). The V gene lost 5 bases and the J gene lost 3 bases, with 17 bases spanning the gap. The CDR3 consists of 14 residues. CDR3 DNA: TGCAGTGCTCCTCCGACCCTTAACAGCTACGAGCAGTACTTC. Amino acid sequence: CSAPPTLNSYEQYF.

This clonotype was picked up a small number of times. The chain employs TRBV15 and TRBJ2-1, with a possible D match to TRBD2 (5 bases). CDR1 and CDR2 (germline): LNHNV, YYDKDF (reference sequence). Trimming cost V 1 base and J 10 bases, with 8 bases left between them. This CDR3 is 12 amino acids long. The CDR3 DNA follows: TGTGCCACCAGCAGAGTCCGGGAAGAGCAGTTCTTC. It yields the protein CATSRVREEQFF. The variable domain in full, with the rest retrieved from reference TRBV15 and TRBJ2-1, is DAMVIQNPRYQVTQFGKPVTLSCSQTLNHNVMYWYQQKSSQAPKLLFHYYDKDFNNEADTPDNFQSRRPNTSFCFLDIRSPGLGDTAMYLCATSRVREEQFFGPGTRLTVL.

The rearrangement joins TRBV4-2 to TRBJ2-7; 7 bases are shared with TRBD1. This CDR3 contains 14 residues. V trimming: 1 base; J trimming: 6 bases; junction bases outside the gene matches: 6. In germline, CDR1 is LGHNA, CDR2 YNFKEQ. CDR3 DNA sequence: TGTGCCAGCAGCCAAGCCGGGACAGAAATCGAGCAGTACTTC. Its protein is CASSQAGTEIEQYF.

This chain's CDR3 is CSARALRGTHNEQFF. CDR3 nucleotide sequence: TGCAGTGCTAGAGCTTTACGGGGTACCCACAATGAGCAGTTCTTC. This chain links TRBV20-1 with TRBJ2-1; D is perhaps TRBD2 (5 bases). From germline, CDR1 is DFQATT and CDR2 SNEGSKA (reference sequence). The V end lost 1 base, the J end lost 5 bases, and 15 bases lay between the germline ends. The CDR3 has 15 amino acids.

This clonotype was observed a single time. This chain links TRBV15 with TRBJ1-2, with D perhaps matching TRBD1 (5 bases). Germline V gene lookup returns CDR1 LNHNV and CDR2 YYDKDF (reference sequence). V was pared by 1 base and J by 0 bases, with 9 bases between. The CDR3 covers 15 residues. As DNA, the CDR3 is TGTGCCACCAGCAGAGGAGGGGTCCCTAACTATGGCTACACCTTC. This codes for CATSRGGVPNYGYTF.

V and J are TRBV15 and TRBJ1-1; the match to TRBD1 covers 7 bases. The CDR3 has 14 residues. CDR1 is LNHNV, CDR2 YYDKDF, per germline (reference sequence). J was trimmed by 1 base and V by 9 bases; bases with no gene match: 8. The CDR3 bases are TGTGCCACACAGACCGGGACAGCGAACACTGAAGCTTTCTTT. Its protein product is CATQTGTANTEAFF.

This clonotype was seen only a few times. The rearrangement links TRBV7-2 to TRBJ2-1; tentatively, D is TRBD2 (5 bases). Per germline, CDR1 SGHTA and CDR2 FQGNSA. The ends were cut back, 1 base at V and 3 bases at J, with 13 bases in the middle. CDR3 length: 16 residues. The CDR3 region is CASSLDVYGVYNEQFF. CDR3 DNA: TGTGCCAGCAGCTTAGACGTTTACGGGGTCTACAATGAGCAGTTCTTC.

This chain connects TRBV20-1 to TRBJ2-1; TRBD2 might be the D (5 bases). There are 15 residues in the CDR3. Trimming stripped 5 bases from V and 0 bases from J, with 14 bases between. Germline CDR1 is DFQATT and CDR2 is SNEGSKA (reference sequence). CDR3 coding DNA: TGCAGTGCTGGCCTCCCTGGGAGCTCCTACAATGAGCAGTTCTTC. This sequence encodes CSAGLPGSSYNEQFF.

This clonotype occurred a few times. The gene calls are TRBV15 and TRBJ2-3, with 9 bases identical to TRBD2. The CDR3 is made up of 16 amino acids. The germline V gene encodes CDR1 LNHNV and CDR2 YYDKDF (reference sequence). V lost 0 bases, J lost 3 bases, and 4 bases stayed unmatched. The CDR3 region is CATSRDGGLATDTQYF. The CDR3 DNA is TGTGCCACCAGCAGAGATGGGGGACTAGCTACAGATACGCAGTATTTT.

Written as DNA, the CDR3 is TGTGCCAGCAGTTTAGGGGGGACAGGGGCGAGCATTCAGTACTTC. This sequence encodes CASSLGGTGASIQYF. This chain connects TRBV28 to TRBJ2-4; 10 bases line up with TRBD1. Germline lookup yields CDR1 MDHEN and CDR2 SYDVKM. Losses at the gene ends were 2 bases for V and 9 bases for J; bases not matched to a gene: 7. The CDR3 spans 15 residues.

This clonotype was seen a handful of times. The chain joins TRBV27 to TRBJ2-4; the D gene could be TRBD1 or TRBD2 (5 bases each). The CDR3 sequence is 16 residues long. Germline V CDR1 and CDR2: MNHEY, SMNVEV (reference sequence). The V end lost 0 bases, the J end lost 2 bases, and 11 bases lay between the germline ends. In nucleotides, the CDR3 is TGTGCCAGCAGTTTATCGGCAGGGAGTTCCAAAAACATTCAGTACTTC. Its protein is CASSLSAGSSKNIQYF.

The chain couples TRBV30 to TRBJ2-1; 8 positions agree with TRBD2. This CDR3 contains 10 residues. CDR1 and CDR2 (germline): GTSNPN, SVGIG (reference sequence). With V trimmed by 5 bases and J by 15 bases, 6 bases remained unmatched. The CDR3 protein is CAWDGRVRFF. In DNA, the CDR3 is TGTGCCTGGGACGGGAGGGTACGGTTCTTC. Complete variable domain (other parts from reference TRBV30 and TRBJ2-1): SQTIHQWPATLVQPVGSPLSLECTVEGTSNPNLYWYRQAAGRGLQLLFYSVGIGQISSEVPQNLSASRPQDRQFILSSKKLLLSDSGFYLCAWDGRVRFFGPGTRLTVL.